The clone carrying this T cell receptor beta chain was picked up a small number of times. What it recognizes is unknown. Unique molecular identifiers were present in the TCR beta cDNA libraries. It was from roughly 0.93 to 9.6 million T cells that about half a million cDNA molecules came. TCRdb re-analysed the PCR reads in MiXCR, keeping a single row per CDR3 protein. The sample carries hundreds of thousands of distinct CDR3 sequences, roughly 38% recorded once. The data originate from a study of post-analysis software for immune sequencing data. Study-wide context: Relapsing-remitting, secondary progressive and progressive-relapsing multiple sclerosis were all included among the disease courses. Points from the study as a whole: Strong co-clustering by F measure was evident for samples that had been prepared in the same batch. When compared against controls, multiple sclerosis patients showed significantly lower normalized Chao1 diversity.

The TCR sequence derives from a girl under 18 with multiple sclerosis. Sequencing was carried out using blood.

DNA of the CDR3: TGTGCCAGCAGCCCACGGGACAGGCTGTTAGCTAACTATGGCTACACCTTC. The encoded protein is CASSPRDRLLANYGYTF. The chain couples TRBV11-2 to TRBJ1-2, with 8 bases aligning to TRBD1. Trimming at V came to 5 bases and at J to 0 bases, leaving 11 bases not matched to a gene. In germline, CDR1 is SGHAT, CDR2 FQNNGV. The length of the CDR3 is 17 residues.